This T cell receptor beta chain emerged from a study of OX40 agonist ivuxolimab in advanced cancers. Study results and caveats: The 0.1-3.0 mg/kg partial responders had among the lowest clonal expansion.

Only in-frame clones appear in the TCRdb table, and some are missing; sequencing was by immunoSEQ multiplex PCR. The sample includes 75,000 or so clones, just under 85% seen only once; the top ten take around 25%. A word on this clone: Its target is unknown.

Germline assignment: CDR1 SGHNT and CDR2 YYREEE (reference sequence). The CDR3 contains 16 residues. The V end was cut by 0 bases, the J end by 1 base, with 14 bases between. The sequenced sample was CD4+ or CD8+ T cells sorted from blood, obtained in a trial of the OX40 agonist ivuxolimab. The rearrangement joins TRBV5-4 to TRBJ2-7; perhaps TRBD1 as D (5 bases). The receptor's source is an adult with an advanced solid tumor such as melanoma, head and neck, liver or kidney cancer. The CDR3 region is CASSLVGWGLSYEQYF. The CDR3 region has the DNA TGTGCCAGCAGCTTGGTTGGGTGGGGCCTATCCTACGAGCAGTACTTC.